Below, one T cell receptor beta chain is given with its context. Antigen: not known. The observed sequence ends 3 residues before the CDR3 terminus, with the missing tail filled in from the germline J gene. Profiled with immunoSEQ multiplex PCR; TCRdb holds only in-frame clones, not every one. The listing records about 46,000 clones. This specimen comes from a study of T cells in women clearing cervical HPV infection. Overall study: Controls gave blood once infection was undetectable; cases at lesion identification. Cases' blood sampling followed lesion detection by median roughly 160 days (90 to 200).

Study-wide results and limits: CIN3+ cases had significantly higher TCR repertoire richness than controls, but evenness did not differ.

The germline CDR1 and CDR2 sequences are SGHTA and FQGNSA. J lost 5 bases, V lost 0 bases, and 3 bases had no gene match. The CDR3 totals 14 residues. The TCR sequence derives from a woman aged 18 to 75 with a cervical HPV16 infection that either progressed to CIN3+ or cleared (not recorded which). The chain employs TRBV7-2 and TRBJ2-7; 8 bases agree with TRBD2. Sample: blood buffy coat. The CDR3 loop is CASSLAGGVDEQYF. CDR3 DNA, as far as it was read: TGTGCCAGCAGCTTAGCCGGGGGGGTCGACGAG.